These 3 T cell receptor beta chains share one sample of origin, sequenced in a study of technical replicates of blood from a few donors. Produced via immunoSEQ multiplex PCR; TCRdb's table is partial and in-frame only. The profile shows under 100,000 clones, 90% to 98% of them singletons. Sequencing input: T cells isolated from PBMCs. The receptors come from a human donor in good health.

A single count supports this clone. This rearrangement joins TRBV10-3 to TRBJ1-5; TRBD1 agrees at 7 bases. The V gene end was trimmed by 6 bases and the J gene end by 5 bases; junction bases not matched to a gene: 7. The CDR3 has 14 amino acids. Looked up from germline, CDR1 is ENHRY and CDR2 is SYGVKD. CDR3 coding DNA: TGTGCCATCAGAGGAGACAGGGAGGATCAGCCCCAGCATTTT. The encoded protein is CAIRGDREDQPQHF.

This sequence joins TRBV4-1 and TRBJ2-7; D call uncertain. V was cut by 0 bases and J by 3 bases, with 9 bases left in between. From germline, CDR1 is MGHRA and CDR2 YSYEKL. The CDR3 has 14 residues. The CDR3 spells CASSQEVVDYEQYF. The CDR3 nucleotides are TGCGCCAGCAGCCAAGAGGTTGTAGACTACGAGCAGTACTTC.

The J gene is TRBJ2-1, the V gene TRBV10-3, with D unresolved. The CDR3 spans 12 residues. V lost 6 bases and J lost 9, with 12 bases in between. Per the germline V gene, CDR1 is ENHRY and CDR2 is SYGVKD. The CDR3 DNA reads TGTGCCATCAGGGAAGAGGTTGGTGAGCAGTTCTTC. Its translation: CAIREEVGEQFF.